Each of the 32 T cell receptor beta chains below was sequenced from the same sample in a study of blood T cell repertoires in COVID-19. Sequencing was performed with immunoSEQ multiplex PCR; in TCRdb, only in-frame clones are kept and a portion is missing. The sample has 150,000 to 200,000 clones, 82% seen once; the top ten hold 6.5% to 9.5%. Sequenced input: peripheral blood. These receptors were collected from a woman aged 55-75 years with COVID-19, enrolled during active disease.

This clone was seen more than once but under ten times. The V call is TRBV19, the J call TRBJ2-3; TRBD2 matches at 12 bases. There are 16 residues in the CDR3. Losses at the gene ends were 4 bases for V and 5 bases for J; bases not matched to a gene: 7. Per the germline V gene, CDR1 is LNHDA and CDR2 is SQIVND (reference sequence). The CDR3 reads CASSTRLAGDIDTQYF. In nucleotides, the CDR3 is TGTGCCAGTAGTACTAGACTAGCGGGGGATATAGATACGCAGTATTTT.

This clone showed up just once. The V call is TRBV11-2, the J call TRBJ1-6; 8 bases fit TRBD1. CDR1 and CDR2 (germline): SGHAT, FQNNGV. This CDR3 spans 15 amino acids. V shed 3 bases, J shed 5 bases, and the junction held 3 bases outside the gene matches. This CDR3 reads CASSFTGQDNSPLHF. The CDR3 nucleotides read TGTGCCAGCAGCTTCACGGGACAGGATAATTCACCCCTCCACTTT.

The V and J genes are TRBV4-3 and TRBJ1-4; D unresolved. The V gene's germline CDR1 is LGHNA and CDR2 YSLEER. V lost 1 base and J 4 bases, leaving 13 bases between the germline ends. This CDR3 is 16 amino acids long. CDR3 DNA sequence: TGCGCCAGCAGCCAAGGACTTGCAGACTATAATGAAAAACTGTTTTTT. It translates to CASSQGLADYNEKLFF.

The chain is built from TRBV6-5 and TRBJ2-3; D is possibly TRBD2 (5 bases). V was trimmed by 8 bases and J by 4 bases, leaving 16 bases between them. The CDR3 totals 14 residues. The V gene's germline CDR1 is MNHEY and CDR2 SVGAGI. The CDR3 protein is CASGPRELADTQYF. The CDR3 coding sequence is TGTGCCAGCGGACCTAGGGAGCTTGCAGATACGCAGTATTTT.

The rearrangement uses TRBV19 and TRBJ1-4; 8 nucleotides align to TRBD1. The CDR3 is 14 residues long. CDR1 and CDR2 from the germline V gene are LNHDA and SQIVND (reference sequence). V dropped 7 bases and J dropped 4; count of bases not matched to a gene: 5. The chain's CDR3 is CASTTTGDNEKLFF. CDR3 DNA: TGTGCCAGTACCACGACAGGGGATAATGAAAAACTGTTTTTT. Combining the CDR3 with reference TRBV19 and TRBJ1-4 gives the whole variable domain DGGITQSPKYLFRKEGQNVTLSCEQNLNHDAMYWYRQDPGQGLRLIYYSQIVNDFQKGDIAEGYSVSREKKESFPLTVTSAQKNPTAFYLCASTTTGDNEKLFFGSGTQLSVL.

To note about this clone: Compared with germline, one end of the junction differs, possibly owing to a read error. The chain is built from TRBV7-7 and TRBJ2-1; TRBD1 matches 7 bases. Germline-derived CDR1 and CDR2 are SSHAT and FNYEAQ (reference sequence). The length of the CDR3 is 15 residues. CDR3 DNA: TGTGCTAGCAGCCTTGACAGGGCCTCCTACAATGAGCAGTTCTTC. It is translated as CASSLDRASYNEQFF.

The V call is TRBV6-6, the J call TRBJ2-1; D uncertain. There are 16 residues in the CDR3. V was shortened by 7 bases and J by 0 bases, with 16 bases between the two germline ends. Germline-derived CDR1 and CDR2 are MNHNY and SVGAGI (reference sequence). In DNA, the CDR3 is TGTGCCAGCAAGATGGAGAAAGCCTCCTCCTACAATGAGCAGTTCTTC. This encodes CASKMEKASSYNEQFF.

The chain carries TRBV19 and TRBJ1-2, with D tentatively TRBD1 (5 bases). Trimming stripped 7 bases from V and 3 bases from J, with 12 bases between. Germline CDR1 and CDR2: LNHDA and SQIVND (reference sequence). The CDR3 has 13 amino acids. For the CDR3, the DNA is TGTGCCAGTAATCAGGGTTACGACTATGGCTACACCTTC. As protein: CASNQGYDYGYTF.

The chain combines TRBV7-9 with TRBJ1-1; unclear D gene. The CDR3 spans 14 residues. Germline V gene lookup returns CDR1 SEHNR and CDR2 FQNEAQ (reference sequence). V was trimmed by 4 bases and J by 1 base, leaving 10 bases between them. The CDR3 coding sequence is TGTGCCAGCAGCTCCCCTGGGAGGAACACTGAAGCTTTCTTT. Translating gives CASSSPGRNTEAFF. Using reference TRBV7-9 and TRBJ1-1 for the parts outside the CDR3, the full variable domain is DTGVSQNPRHKITKRGQNVTFRCDPISEHNRLYWYRQTLGQGPEFLTYFQNEAQLEKSRLLSDRFSAERPKGSFSTLEIQRTEQGDSAMYLCASSSPGRNTEAFFGQGTRLTVV.

This sequence joins TRBV7-8 and TRBJ2-5; D remains unclear. CDR1 and CDR2 (germline): SGHVS, FQNEAQ. The V and J ends lost 4 bases and 5 bases respectively, with 11 bases between them. CDR3 length: 13 residues. The CDR3 coding sequence is TGTGCCAGCAGCTCTTTGGTCGGGGAGACCCAGTACTTC. Its translation is CASSSLVGETQYF.

This sequence joins TRBV3-1 (or the pseudogene TRBV3-2) and TRBJ1-2; weak D call: TRBD1 (5 bases). The CDR3 totals 14 residues. Trimming took off 3 bases at V and 4 bases at J, with 12 bases between the two ends. CDR1 LGHDT and CDR2 YNNKEL come from the germline V gene (reference sequence). Here the CDR3 reads CASSQQDTGYGYTF. CDR3 bases: TGTGCCAGCAGCCAGCAGGACACGGGCTATGGCTACACCTTC.

J is TRBJ2-5 and V is TRBV19; D gene unclear. CDR1 is LNHDA and CDR2 is SQIVND in the germline V gene (reference sequence). The V end was cut by 1 base, the J end by 1 base, with 7 bases between. CDR3 length: 14 amino acids. CDR3 nucleotides: TGTGCCAGTAGTATAGTCTTCAGCCAAGAGACCCAGTACTTC. Translation gives CASSIVFSQETQYF.

The chain joins TRBV5-1 to TRBJ1-1, with 10 bases identical to TRBD1. The CDR3 covers 17 residues. CDR1 and CDR2 from the germline V gene are SGHRS and YFSETQ. With V trimmed by 0 bases and J by 0 bases, 5 bases remained unmatched. CDR3 region: CASSLGDRGLLNTEAFF. In DNA, the CDR3 is TGCGCCAGCAGCTTGGGCGACAGGGGGCTTTTGAACACTGAAGCTTTCTTT.

The chain links TRBV15 to TRBJ1-2, with 7 bases matching TRBD1. This CDR3 is 16 amino acids long. Germline V gives CDR1 LNHNV, CDR2 YYDKDF (reference sequence). The trim removed 0 bases at V and 6 bases at J, leaving 10 bases unmatched. This chain's CDR3 is CATSRDRRGRSNGYTF. CDR3 nucleotide sequence: TGTGCCACCAGCAGAGATCGAAGGGGGCGGTCGAATGGCTACACCTTC. Full variable domain (missing parts from reference TRBV15 and TRBJ1-2): DAMVIQNPRYQVTQFGKPVTLSCSQTLNHNVMYWYQQKSSQAPKLLFHYYDKDFNNEADTPDNFQSRRPNTSFCFLDIRSPGLGDTAMYLCATSRDRRGRSNGYTFGSGTRLTVV.

The rearrangement joins TRBV19 to TRBJ1-4; TRBD1 matches at 9 bases. Per germline, CDR1 LNHDA and CDR2 SQIVND (reference sequence). The V gene end was trimmed by 3 bases and the J gene end by 7 bases; junction bases not matched to a gene: 9. The CDR3 sequence is 16 residues long. CDR3 nucleotide sequence: TGTGCCAGTAGTATCTTGACAGGGGGGATCGGTGAAAAACTGTTTTTT. Amino acid sequence: CASSILTGGIGEKLFF.

The chain uses TRBV3-1 (or the pseudogene TRBV3-2) and TRBJ1-5; no clear D gene. Germline values: CDR1 LGHDT, CDR2 YNNKEL (reference sequence). The CDR3 is 12 residues long. Trimming pared 1 base from V and 6 bases from J, leaving 4 bases between. CDR3 sequence reads: CASSQGSQPQHF. In DNA form, the CDR3 reads TGTGCCAGCAGCCAAGGGAGTCAGCCCCAGCATTTT.

The rearrangement uses TRBV7-2 and TRBJ2-3; TRBD2 matches at 8 bases. CDR1 is SGHTA, CDR2 FQGNSA, per germline. The junction had 9 bases not matched to a gene; V was cut back by 5 bases and J by 5 bases. The CDR3 sequence is 15 residues long. The DNA for the CDR3 is TGTGCCAGCAGCCCCGACGGGGGGGGAGGAGATACGCAGTATTTT. Encoded protein: CASSPDGGGGDTQYF.

V and J are TRBV3-1 (or the pseudogene TRBV3-2) and TRBJ2-2; 9 nucleotides line up with TRBD2. The CDR3 contains 16 residues. V shed 1 base, J shed 4 bases, and the junction held 4 bases outside the gene matches. Germline V gene sequence: CDR1 LGHDT, CDR2 YNNKEL (reference sequence). CDR3 in amino acids: CASSQVLAGTTGELFF. Written as DNA, the CDR3 is TGTGCCAGCAGCCAAGTTCTAGCGGGAACCACCGGGGAGCTGTTTTTT.

The V and J genes are TRBV15 and TRBJ2-2; TRBD1 agrees at 7 bases. In germline, CDR1 is LNHNV, CDR2 YYDKDF (reference sequence). The CDR3 is made up of 14 amino acids. After removal of 0 bases from V and 5 bases from J, the junction contained 0 bases not matched to a gene. The CDR3 DNA reads as TGTGCCACCAGCAGAGACAGGGGGACCGGGGAGCTGTTTTTT. This gives the protein CATSRDRGTGELFF.

This chain links TRBV19 with TRBJ2-1, with a possible D match to TRBD2 (6 bases). The CDR3 has 14 residues. Trimming removed 3 bases from V and 7 bases from J, with 13 bases in between. Looked up from germline, CDR1 is LNHDA and CDR2 is SQIVND (reference sequence). In DNA, the CDR3 is TGTGCCAGTAGTATGGGAGGTTGGGTTAATGAGCAGTTCTTC. Translating it yields CASSMGGWVNEQFF.

This clone was detected a few times. The rearrangement links TRBV2 to TRBJ1-2; TRBD1 matches 8 bases. Losses at the gene ends were 4 bases for V and 3 bases for J; bases not matched to a gene: 4. Looked up from germline, CDR1 is SNHLY and CDR2 is FYNNEI. This CDR3 spans 14 amino acids. The CDR3 region is CASSVTQGDYGYTF. CDR3 DNA: TGTGCCAGCAGTGTCACACAGGGGGACTATGGCTACACCTTC.

The chain carries TRBV6-2 or TRBV6-3 and TRBJ1-4; 8 nucleotides align to TRBD1. Germline V gene data show CDR1 as MNHEY and CDR2 as SVGEGT. CDR3 length: 14 residues. V shed 5 bases and J 8 bases; nucleotides not matched to a gene: 7. The CDR3 nucleotides read TGTGCCAGCAGTGCGACAGGGGTAGGAGAAAAACTGTTTTTT. Protein: CASSATGVGEKLFF.

A few counts support this clone. This rearrangement joins TRBV5-1 to TRBJ2-3; a weak D match, TRBD2 (5 bases). Per germline, CDR1 SGHRS and CDR2 YFSETQ. Trimming stripped 4 bases from V and 5 bases from J, with 11 bases between. CDR3 size: 13 residues. CDR3 region: CASSRGSQDTQYF. In DNA form, the CDR3 reads TGCGCCAGCAGCCGTGGGAGCCAAGATACGCAGTATTTT. The entire variable domain, with the rest obtained from reference TRBV5-1 and TRBJ2-3, is as follows: KAGVTQTPRYLIKTRGQQVTLSCSPISGHRSVSWYQQTPGQGLQFLFEYFSETQRNKGNFPGRFSGRQFSNSRSEMNVSTLELGDSALYLCASSRGSQDTQYFGPGTRLTVL.

J is TRBJ2-3 and V is TRBV5-4, with 10 bases fitting TRBD2. The V segment lost 1 base and the J segment 0 bases; nucleotides outside the gene matches: 5. The CDR3 runs to 17 residues. The germline V gene has CDR1 SGHNT and CDR2 YYREEE (reference sequence). The CDR3, as DNA: TGTGCCAGCAGCTTGTATGTAGCGGGGGGAAGCACAGATACGCAGTATTTT. This gives the protein CASSLYVAGGSTDTQYF.

V and J are TRBV6-5 and TRBJ1-6, with 7 bases aligning to TRBD1. The V gene's germline CDR1 is MNHEY and CDR2 SVGAGI. CDR3 length: 14 amino acids. The junction had 4 bases not matched to a gene; V was cut back by 4 bases and J by 7 bases. The CDR3 here is CASSSGQPNSPLHF. The CDR3 coding sequence is TGTGCCAGCAGTTCGGGACAGCCGAATTCACCCCTCCACTTT.

This clone was found many times. This sequence joins TRBV11-2 and TRBJ2-1, with 11 nucleotides matching TRBD1. The CDR3 length is 16 residues. The ends lost 4 bases at V and 4 bases at J; junction bases unmatched: 6. Germline V CDR1 and CDR2: SGHAT, FQNNGV. CDR3 residues: CASSSRTGGVYNEQFF. The CDR3 bases are TGTGCCAGCAGCTCCCGGACAGGGGGCGTGTACAATGAGCAGTTCTTC. The full variable domain, rest sourced from reference TRBV11-2 and TRBJ2-1, is EAGVAQSPRYKIIEKRQSVAFWCNPISGHATLYWYQQILGQGPKLLIQFQNNGVVDDSQLPKDRFSAERLKGVDSTLKIQPAKLEDSAVYLCASSSRTGGVYNEQFFGPGTRLTVL.

This clone was found a few times. The V and J genes are TRBV5-4 and TRBJ2-5, with 10 nucleotides matching TRBD2. Looked up from germline, CDR1 is SGHNT and CDR2 is YYREEE (reference sequence). The CDR3 runs to 14 residues. The trim removed 10 bases at V and 2 bases at J, leaving 8 bases unmatched. The CDR3 region is CAGGAGGVQETQYF. In DNA form, the CDR3 reads TGTGCCGGCGGAGCGGGGGGGGTACAAGAGACCCAGTACTTC.

This chain connects TRBV14 to TRBJ2-4, with 8 bases fitting TRBD1. The germline V gene has CDR1 SGHDN and CDR2 FVKESK. Losses at the gene ends were 6 bases for V and 9 bases for J; bases not matched to a gene: 10. The CDR3 has 14 amino acids. The CDR3 nucleotides read TGTGCCAGCAGTAGTAGACAGGGGATTAGCATTCAGTACTTC. It yields the protein CASSSRQGISIQYF.

This chain uses TRBV9 with TRBJ1-2; 10 bases agree with TRBD1. CDR1 and CDR2 (germline): SGDLS, YYNGEE. The CDR3 is made up of 18 amino acids. V dropped 3 bases and J dropped 7; count of bases not matched to a gene: 18. This CDR3 reads CASSASFGTGARGGGYTF. The CDR3 nucleotides read TGTGCCAGCAGCGCGAGTTTCGGGACAGGGGCCCGCGGTGGTGGCTACACCTTC. Complete variable domain (other parts from reference TRBV9 and TRBJ1-2): DSGVTQTPKHLITATGQRVTLRCSPRSGDLSVYWYQQSLDQGLQFLIQYYNGEERAKGNILERFSAQQFPDLHSELNLSSLELGDSALYFCASSASFGTGARGGGYTFGSGTRLTVV.

The chain links TRBV7-2 to TRBJ1-5, with D possibly matching TRBD1 (6 bases). The V end was cut by 0 bases, the J end by 1 base, with 10 bases between. CDR3 length equals 16 residues. Germline V lookup: CDR1 SGHTA, CDR2 FQGNSA. The CDR3 protein is CASSLAGGGSNQPQHF. DNA of the CDR3: TGTGCCAGCAGCTTAGCAGGGGGGGGCAGCAATCAGCCCCAGCATTTT.

V gene TRBV3-1 (or the pseudogene TRBV3-2) combines with J gene TRBJ2-7; 7 nucleotides match TRBD2. Germline lookup yields CDR1 LGHDT and CDR2 YNNKEL (reference sequence). The length of the CDR3 is 12 residues. The ends lost 4 bases at V and 5 bases at J; junction bases unmatched: 2. In nucleotides, the CDR3 is TGTGCCAGCAGCCCCGGGACTAACGAGCAGTACTTC. Translating it yields CASSPGTNEQYF.

V is TRBV5-6 and J is TRBJ2-1; 9 nucleotides align to TRBD1. This CDR3 contains 16 residues. Germline assignment: CDR1 SGHDT and CDR2 YYEEEE. Losses at the gene ends were 2 bases for V and 8 bases for J; bases not matched to a gene: 11. The CDR3 coding sequence is TGTGCCAGCAGCTTCCGCACTCCACAGGGGGCCTATGAGCAGTTCTTC. Translation gives CASSFRTPQGAYEQFF.